This T cell receptor (beta chain) was sequenced during a study of blood T cell repertoires in COVID-19. The CDR3 runs 16 residues. The germline V gene has CDR1 SGHTA and CDR2 FQGNSA. The junction had 10 bases not matched to a gene; V was cut back by 4 bases and J by 7 bases. Produced via immunoSEQ multiplex PCR; TCRdb's table is partial and in-frame only. The table includes some 380,000 clones, 90% detected once. The J gene is TRBJ2-5, the V gene TRBV7-2; 12 bases align to TRBD2. This receptor was obtained from a young man with active or convalescent COVID-19. The material sequenced was peripheral blood. The DNA of the CDR3 is TGTGCCAGCAGCTCCCCCCTAGCGGGGGGGCTTGGGACCCAGTACTTC. Translated, it gives CASSSPLAGGLGTQYF.